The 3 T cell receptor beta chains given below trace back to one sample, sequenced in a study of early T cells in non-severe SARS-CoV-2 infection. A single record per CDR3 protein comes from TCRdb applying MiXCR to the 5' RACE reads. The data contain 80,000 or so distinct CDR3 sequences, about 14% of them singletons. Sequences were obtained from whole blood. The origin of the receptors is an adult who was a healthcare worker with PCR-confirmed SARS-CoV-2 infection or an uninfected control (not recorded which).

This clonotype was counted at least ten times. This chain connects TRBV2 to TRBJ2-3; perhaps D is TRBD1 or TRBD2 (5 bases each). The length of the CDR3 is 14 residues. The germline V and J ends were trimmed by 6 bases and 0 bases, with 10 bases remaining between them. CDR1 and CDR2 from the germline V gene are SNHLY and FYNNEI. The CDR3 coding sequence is TGTGCCAGCAGCGAGGGACCTAGCACAGATACGCAGTATTTT. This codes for CASSEGPSTDTQYF.

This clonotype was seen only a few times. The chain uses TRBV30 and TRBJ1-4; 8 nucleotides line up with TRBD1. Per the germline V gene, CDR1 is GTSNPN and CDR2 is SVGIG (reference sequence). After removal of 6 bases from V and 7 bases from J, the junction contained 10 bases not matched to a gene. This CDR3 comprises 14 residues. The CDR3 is CACSPGTGSEKLFF. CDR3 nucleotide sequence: TGTGCCTGTTCTCCCGGGACAGGCAGTGAAAAACTGTTTTTT.

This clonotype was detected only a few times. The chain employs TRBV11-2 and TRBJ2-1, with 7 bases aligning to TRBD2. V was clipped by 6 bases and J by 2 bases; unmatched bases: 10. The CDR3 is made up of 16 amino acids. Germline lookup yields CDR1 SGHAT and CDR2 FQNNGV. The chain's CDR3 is CASSQSGTPTYNEQFF. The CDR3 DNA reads TGTGCCAGCAGTCAGAGCGGGACTCCTACCTACAATGAGCAGTTCTTC.